Following are 4 T cell receptor beta chains from one sample sequenced in a study of identifying expanded T cells in peripheral blood. The data were produced by immunoSEQ multiplex PCR, yet TCRdb's version contains in-frame clones alone and is incomplete. The data contain 97,000 or so clones, approximately 88% of them seen just once; the ten biggest clones take up about 14%. The sample was blood. The origin of the receptors is a person between 18 and 75 years old in good health.

V is TRBV4-1 and J is TRBJ1-5, with TRBD1 matching over 8 bases. CDR3 length: 17 amino acids. Germline loops: CDR1 MGHRA, CDR2 YSYEKL. V lost 0 bases, J lost 0 bases, and 4 bases stayed unmatched. This chain's CDR3 is CASSQDTGGTSNQPQHF. The CDR3 coding sequence is TGCGCCAGCAGCCAAGATACAGGGGGAACTAGCAATCAGCCCCAGCATTTT.

This clone has only one observation. CDR3: CASLSSGGENEQFF. CDR3 nucleotides: TGTGCCAGCCTCTCTAGCGGGGGTGAAAATGAGCAGTTCTTC. This chain connects TRBV2 to TRBJ2-1; 10 positions match TRBD2. V shed 8 bases, J shed 7 bases, and the junction held 8 bases outside the gene matches. The CDR3 sequence is 14 residues long. Germline-derived CDR1 and CDR2 are SNHLY and FYNNEI.

The rearrangement uses TRBV9 and TRBJ2-2; no reliable D call. CDR1 and CDR2 (germline): SGDLS, YYNGEE. This CDR3 has 13 amino acids. The V end lost 1 base, the J end lost 7 bases, and 8 bases lay between the germline ends. The CDR3: CASSVSGDGELFF. CDR3 nucleotides: TGTGCCAGCAGCGTATCCGGAGACGGGGAGCTGTTTTTT.

This sequence joins TRBV30 and TRBJ2-1; 11 nucleotides align to TRBD2. Germline V gene sequence: CDR1 GTSNPN, CDR2 SVGIG (reference sequence). This CDR3 is 18 amino acids long. Trimming at V came to 8 bases and at J to 2 bases, leaving 17 bases not matched to a gene. The CDR3 region is CARAPSGGSSKPYNEQFF. Written as DNA, the CDR3 is TGTGCCCGAGCCCCTAGCGGGGGGTCAAGCAAACCCTACAATGAGCAGTTCTTC.